Below are 7 T cell receptor beta chains sequenced from a single sample in a study of blood T cell repertoires in COVID-19. TCRdb's table, derived via immunoSEQ multiplex PCR, lists solely in-frame clones and lacks some. The sample yields approximately 210,000 clones, under 90% seen once. The sequencing input was peripheral blood. The receptors derive from a woman of 80 years or more with COVID-19, enrolled during active disease.

The genes are TRBV18 and TRBJ2-2; D uncertain. Trimming pared 2 bases from V and 2 bases from J, leaving 12 bases between. From germline, CDR1 is KGHSH and CDR2 LQKENI. The CDR3 is made up of 16 amino acids. This CDR3 is CASSPALPPNTGELFF. CDR3 nucleotide sequence: TGTGCCAGCTCACCAGCACTGCCACCCAACACCGGGGAGCTGTTTTTT.

The rearrangement uses TRBV5-1 and TRBJ2-1; 8 nucleotides align to TRBD1. This CDR3 is 14 amino acids long. Germline loops: CDR1 SGHRS, CDR2 YFSETQ. The V gene end was trimmed by 6 bases and the J gene end by 7 bases; junction bases not matched to a gene: 9. Written as DNA, the CDR3 is TGCGCCAGCACGGCCAGGGGGCTGAGGAATGAGCAGTTCTTC. Amino acid sequence: CASTARGLRNEQFF.

The sample holds a few counts of this clone. The chain uses TRBV3-1 (or the pseudogene TRBV3-2) and TRBJ1-1, with 11 bases fitting TRBD1. The CDR3 loop spans 16 amino acids. Germline V gene lookup returns CDR1 LGHDT and CDR2 YNNKEL (reference sequence). V shed 6 bases and J 4 bases; nucleotides not matched to a gene: 10. The CDR3 bases are TGTGCCAGCAGTCGAAAAGGGACAGGGGGTAGCACTGAAGCTTTCTTT. Protein: CASSRKGTGGSTEAFF.

This clone was detected only once. This chain links TRBV4-1 with TRBJ2-5; possible D gene TRBD1, 6 bases. The V end lost 5 bases, the J end lost 5 bases, and 21 bases lay between the germline ends. Germline CDR1 is MGHRA and CDR2 is YSYEKL. The CDR3 runs 16 residues. CDR3 in amino acids: CASSEVHSDRRETQYF. The CDR3 DNA follows: TGCGCCAGCAGCGAAGTACACTCCGACAGGAGGGAGACCCAGTACTTC.

The rearrangement uses TRBV5-1 and TRBJ1-2, with a weak D call TRBD1 (5 bases). Between the trimmed V and J ends, which lost 3 bases and 2 bases, there was a span of 8 bases. Germline V gene sequence: CDR1 SGHRS, CDR2 YFSETQ. This CDR3 spans 13 amino acids. The CDR3 sequence is CASSSTDNYGYTF. DNA of the CDR3: TGCGCCAGCAGCTCGACAGACAACTATGGCTACACCTTC.

This rearrangement joins TRBV7-2 to TRBJ2-2, with TRBD2 matching over 16 bases. Germline assignment: CDR1 SGHTA and CDR2 FQGNSA. J lost 1 base, V lost 5 bases, and 7 bases had no gene match. This CDR3 has 19 residues. Here the CDR3 reads CASSLGLAGGRKNTGELFF. As DNA, the CDR3 is TGTGCCAGCAGCCTGGGACTAGCGGGGGGGCGGAAGAACACCGGGGAGCTGTTTTTT.

This rearrangement joins TRBV6-5 to TRBJ1-5; 9 nucleotides align to TRBD1. The CDR3 runs to 15 residues. Germline V gives CDR1 MNHEY, CDR2 SVGAGI. Trimming removed 5 bases from V and 7 bases from J; junction bases left unmatched: 9. The CDR3 DNA reads TGTGCCAGCAGTCCGGTGACAGGGGGGTCCCAGCCCCAGCATTTT. Translating it yields CASSPVTGGSQPQHF.